Presented here are 22 T cell receptor beta chains from one specimen sequenced in a study of shared clonotypes between healthy human individuals. Libraries were prepared by immunoSEQ multiplex PCR; TCRdb keeps only in-frame clonotypes and omits some of them. This table holds about a million clones, around three quarters found once. The sequencing sample was made of memory CD4+ T cells from PBMCs. Subset indicated: CD45RA-negative fraction. The receptors stem from a man between 18 and 29 years old in good health. Some clones in this sample may be carry-over from other donors' samples.

The rearrangement joins TRBV27 to TRBJ2-2; unclear D gene. CDR1 is MNHEY, CDR2 SMNVEV, per germline (reference sequence). V was shortened by 7 bases and J by 0 bases, with 15 bases between the two germline ends. The CDR3 loop spans 16 amino acids. This CDR3 is CASTVKGGPNTGELFF. For the CDR3, the DNA is TGTGCCAGCACTGTAAAGGGTGGTCCGAACACCGGGGAGCTGTTTTTT.

This clone has only one observation. This chain connects TRBV7-2 to TRBJ2-1; D may be TRBD2 (6 bases). Deletions cut 4 bases from V and 1 base from J, with 8 bases between. The CDR3 runs 14 residues. The V gene's germline CDR1 is SGHTA and CDR2 FQGNSA. The CDR3, as DNA: TGTGCCAGCAGCTCCGGGAGTTCCTACAATGAGCAGTTCTTC. Its translation is CASSSGSSYNEQFF.

This clone was seen a few times. The chain combines TRBV6-4 with TRBJ2-1; D uncertain. The V end was cut by 2 bases, the J end by 4 bases, with 6 bases between. Germline V gives CDR1 MRHNA, CDR2 SNTAGT. The CDR3 spans 13 residues. CDR3 loop: CASSDAPYNEQFF. Here the CDR3 DNA reads TGTGCCAGCAGTGACGCCCCGTACAATGAGCAGTTCTTC.

In its sample, this clone was seen once. The genes are TRBV6-1 and TRBJ1-2, with unresolved D. The ends were cut back, 7 bases at V and 8 bases at J, with 14 bases in the middle. Germline values: CDR1 MNHNS, CDR2 SASEGT. This CDR3 has 12 amino acids. The DNA for the CDR3 is TGTGCCAGCATGGGATCTACGAGGGGCTACACCTTC. Protein product: CASMGSTRGYTF.

This clone was seen just once. The V gene is TRBV10-3, the J gene TRBJ2-1, with 12 nucleotides matching TRBD2. V lost 6 bases, J lost 8 bases, and 8 bases stayed unmatched. Germline loops: CDR1 ENHRY, CDR2 SYGVKD. The CDR3 runs to 15 residues. The CDR3 loop reads CAIREGTSGRDEQFF. Here the CDR3 DNA reads TGTGCCATCAGGGAGGGGACTAGCGGGCGGGATGAGCAGTTCTTC.

V is TRBV5-6 and J is TRBJ2-7, with D uncertain. CDR3 length: 15 amino acids. The germline V and J ends were trimmed by 2 bases and 1 base, with 13 bases remaining between them. CDR1 and CDR2 from the germline V gene are SGHDT and YYEEEE. CDR3 sequence reads: CASSFGLEGSYEQYF. For the CDR3, the DNA is TGTGCCAGCAGCTTTGGTCTCGAAGGATCCTACGAGCAGTACTTC.

V and J are TRBV4-1 and TRBJ1-4; no clear D. Between the trimmed V and J ends, which lost 0 bases and 5 bases, there was a span of 10 bases. The CDR3 is 15 amino acids. Germline CDR1 reads MGHRA; CDR2 reads YSYEKL. The CDR3 DNA sequence: TGCGCCAGCAGCCAAGATAGGTCTGGGAATGAAAAACTGTTTTTT. Its translation is CASSQDRSGNEKLFF.

The gene calls are TRBV9 and TRBJ2-3; TRBD1 agrees at 7 bases. The CDR3 runs to 19 residues. Losses at the gene ends were 3 bases for V and 4 bases for J; bases not matched to a gene: 20. Germline V gives CDR1 SGDLS, CDR2 YYNGEE. CDR3 in amino acids: CASSARGSNRGGVADTQYF. The CDR3 DNA is TGTGCCAGCAGCGCGAGGGGGTCTAACAGGGGTGGAGTTGCAGATACGCAGTATTTT.

The chain couples TRBV6-1 to TRBJ1-5; TRBD1 aligns across 8 bases. The CDR3 extends over 14 amino acids. Germline CDR1 MNHNS, CDR2 SASEGT. The trim removed 4 bases at V and 3 bases at J, leaving 2 bases unmatched. The CDR3 DNA reads as TGTGCCAGCAGTGCACAGGGGGTCAATCAGCCCCAGCATTTT. Translation gives CASSAQGVNQPQHF.

The chain couples TRBV18 to TRBJ2-1; the D is unclear. Germline CDR1 and CDR2: KGHSH and LQKENI. This CDR3 region has 12 residues. Trimming cost V 4 bases and J 7 bases, with 8 bases left between them. CDR3 in amino acids: CASSLAENEQFF. CDR3 coding DNA: TGTGCCAGCTCACTAGCAGAGAATGAGCAGTTCTTC. Using reference TRBV18 and TRBJ2-1 for the parts outside the CDR3, the full variable domain is NAGVMQNPRHLVRRRGQEARLRCSPMKGHSHVYWYRQLPEEGLKFMVYLQKENIIDESGMPKERFSAEFPKEGPSILRIQQVVRGDSAAYFCASSLAENEQFFGPGTRLTVL.

The chain joins TRBV12-5 to TRBJ2-2; 9 nucleotides match TRBD2. Germline assignment: CDR1 LGHNT and CDR2 FRNRAP. The ends lost 2 bases at V and 5 bases at J; junction bases unmatched: 3. The CDR3 sequence is 15 residues long. CDR3 sequence reads: CASGLFLAGTGELFF. CDR3 sequence (DNA): TGTGCTAGTGGTTTGTTCCTAGCGGGAACCGGGGAGCTGTTTTTT. The full variable domain, with the rest looked up from reference TRBV12-5 and TRBJ2-2, is DARVTQTPRHKVTEMGQEVTMRCQPILGHNTVFWYRQTMMQGLELLAYFRNRAPLDDSGMPKDRFSAEMPDATLATLKIQPSEPRDSAVYFCASGLFLAGTGELFFGEGSRLTVL.

Only one count was recorded for this clone. The V gene is TRBV4-3, the J gene TRBJ2-3; TRBD2 matches at 8 bases. From germline, CDR1 is LGHNA and CDR2 YSLEER. The CDR3 covers 17 residues. The J segment lost 4 bases and the V segment lost 1 base, leaving 10 bases of the junction unmatched. In DNA form, the CDR3 reads TGCGCCAGCAGCCAAGGGGGCTCTAGCGGGCCTTCAGATACGCAGTATTTT. It yields the protein CASSQGGSSGPSDTQYF.

J is TRBJ1-5 and V is TRBV15; D perhaps matches TRBD1 (5 bases). V shed 3 bases and J shed 15 bases, with 21 bases lying between them. The length of the CDR3 is 14 residues. Germline V gene data show CDR1 as LNHNV and CDR2 as YYDKDF (reference sequence). CDR3 residues: CATSRGGEGPVVHF. In DNA form, the CDR3 reads TGTGCCACCAGCAGGGGGGGGGAAGGACCCGTAGTGCATTTT.

CDR3 protein: CASSFKSGTETQYF. The CDR3 bases are TGTGCCAGCAGCTTCAAAAGCGGGACTGAGACCCAGTACTTC. The chain has TRBV5-4 and TRBJ2-5; 7 positions match TRBD2. The CDR3 is 14 residues long. V was pared by 2 bases and J by 5 bases, with 6 bases of the junction left unmatched. CDR1 and CDR2 (germline): SGHNT, YYREEE (reference sequence).

The chain has TRBV7-2 and TRBJ1-2, with unresolved D. The CDR3 has 15 amino acids. Germline lookup yields CDR1 SGHTA and CDR2 FQGNSA. V gave up 4 bases and J gave up 3 bases, with 15 bases separating them. This chain's CDR3 is CASSSVLASDYGYTF. CDR3 nucleotide sequence: TGTGCCAGCAGCTCGGTCCTGGCCTCCGACTATGGCTACACCTTC.

The J gene is TRBJ1-5, the V gene TRBV6-1; perhaps TRBD1 as D (5 bases). Germline values: CDR1 MNHNS, CDR2 SASEGT. The CDR3 has 14 residues. V gave up 7 bases and J gave up 5 bases, with 15 bases separating them. CDR3 residues: CASTRGGPDQPQHF. The CDR3 coding sequence is TGTGCCAGCACCCGGGGGGGTCCTGATCAGCCCCAGCATTTT.

V gene TRBV28 combines with J gene TRBJ1-5, with 9 bases that match TRBD1. The junction had 6 bases not matched to a gene; V was cut back by 3 bases and J by 6 bases. This CDR3 is built from 15 residues. In germline, CDR1 is MDHEN, CDR2 SYDVKM. Here the CDR3 reads CASSLGQGYVQPQHF. CDR3 sequence (DNA): TGTGCCAGCAGTTTGGGACAGGGATATGTTCAGCCCCAGCATTTT.

V is TRBV11-2 and J is TRBJ2-3; no reliable D call. Deletions cut 1 base from V and 0 bases from J, with 11 bases between. The CDR3 runs 16 residues. CDR1 SGHAT and CDR2 FQNNGV come from the germline V gene. CDR3 coding DNA: TGTGCCAGCAGCTTAGCGTGGACGACTAGCACAGATACGCAGTATTTT. Its protein is CASSLAWTTSTDTQYF.

The gene calls are TRBV9 and TRBJ2-1; no clear D. Trimming shortened V by 4 bases and J by 5 bases, and 16 bases separated the two germline ends. Germline CDR1 and CDR2: SGDLS and YYNGEE. The CDR3 contains 15 residues. CDR3 DNA sequence: TGTGCCAGCAGCCCCAGTATTGGGGTGAACAATGAGCAGTTCTTC. As protein: CASSPSIGVNNEQFF.

V usage is TRBV7-8 and J usage is TRBJ1-5; TRBD1 matches at 7 bases. The junction had 6 bases not matched to a gene; V was cut back by 0 bases and J by 4 bases. CDR1 is SGHVS, CDR2 FQNEAQ, per germline. The CDR3 has 16 residues. The CDR3 protein is CASSLAGTALNQPQHF. The DNA for the CDR3 is TGTGCCAGCAGCTTAGCCGGGACAGCACTGAATCAGCCCCAGCATTTT.

The chain uses TRBV6-5 and TRBJ2-7; possibly TRBD1 or TRBD2 for D (6 bases each). This CDR3 contains 15 residues. Germline assignment: CDR1 MNHEY and CDR2 SVGAGI. V gave up 0 bases and J gave up 0 bases, with 9 bases separating them. CDR3 region: CASSYSRGVSYEQYF. The CDR3 nucleotides read TGTGCCAGCAGTTACTCGAGGGGGGTCTCCTACGAGCAGTACTTC.

The rearrangement uses TRBV9 and TRBJ2-1; 10 nucleotides line up with TRBD2. Germline CDR1 SGDLS, CDR2 YYNGEE. Losses at the gene ends were 4 bases for V and 7 bases for J; bases not matched to a gene: 5. This CDR3 is built from 14 residues. The CDR3 bases are TGTGCCAGCAGCACAGGGACTAGCGTTAATGAGCAGTTCTTC. The encoded protein is CASSTGTSVNEQFF.